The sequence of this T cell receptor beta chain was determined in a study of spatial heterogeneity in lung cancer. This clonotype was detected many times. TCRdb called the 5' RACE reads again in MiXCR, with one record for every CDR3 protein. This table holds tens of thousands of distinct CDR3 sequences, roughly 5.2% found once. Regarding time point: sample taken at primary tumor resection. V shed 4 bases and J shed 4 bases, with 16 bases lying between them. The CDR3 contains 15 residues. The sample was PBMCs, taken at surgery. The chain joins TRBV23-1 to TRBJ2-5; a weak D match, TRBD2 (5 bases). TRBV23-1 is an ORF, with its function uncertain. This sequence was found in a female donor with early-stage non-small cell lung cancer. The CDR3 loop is CASSRRRGGRETQYF. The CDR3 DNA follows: TGCGCCAGCAGTCGGCGGAGAGGAGGACGAGAGACCCAGTACTTC.